The rows below give T cell receptor beta chains drawn from one sample of a study of blood T cell repertoires in COVID-19. Libraries were prepared by immunoSEQ multiplex PCR; TCRdb keeps only in-frame clonotypes and omits some of them. The data hold some 85,000 clones, with 80% to 90% observed a single time. The sample was peripheral blood. Receptor source: a man aged 45-65 years with acute or convalescent COVID-19. Each CDR3 is given with its conserved first and last residue. D genes are given only for firm matches. Rows may omit the clone size; those that give it use once, few, many or a size class.

D	V	J	size	DNA	CDR3
TRBD2	TRBV5-1	TRBJ2-2	.	TGCGCCAGCAGCCCGGCTAGCGGGGGGTCCACCGGGGAGCTGTTTTTT	CASSPASGGSTGELFF
.	TRBV3-1/TRBV3-2	TRBJ1-5	.	TGTGCCAGCAGCCTTGGCTCAGGGGCGGGGGAGCAGCCCCAGCATTTT	CASSLGSGAGEQPQHF
.	TRBV20-1	TRBJ2-7	.	TGCAGTGCTAGTCCCCCCCGGTCTACCTACGAGCAGTACTTC	CSASPPRSTYEQYF
.	TRBV4-2	TRBJ1-3	.	TGTGCCAGCAGCCAAGATCTAACAGAGTACACCATATATTTT	CASSQDLTEYTIYF
TRBD2	TRBV9	TRBJ2-5	.	TGTGCCAGCAGCCTCAGCGGGGCCGGCGAGACCCAGTACTTC	CASSLSGAGETQYF
TRBD1	TRBV5-1	TRBJ1-4	.	TGCGCCAGCAGCTCAGCCGGGACAGGGAATGAAAAACTGTTTTTT	CASSSAGTGNEKLFF
.	TRBV19	TRBJ1-5	.	TGTGCCAGTAGTAGGGCAGGGGTTGATCAGCCCCAGCATTTT	CASSRAGVDQPQHF
.	TRBV7-2	TRBJ1-2	.	TGTGCCAGCAGCTTAGGGGCGGGCAGGGGCGACTATGGCTACACCTTC	CASSLGAGRGDYGYTF
.	TRBV5-1	TRBJ1-3	.	TGCGCCAGCAGCTGGGGAGTCGGAACATCTGGAAACACCATATATTTT	CASSWGVGTSGNTIYF
.	TRBV11-2	TRBJ1-5	.	TGTGCCAGCAGCTTATCTGGGGCTAGCAATCAGCCCCAGCATTTT	CASSLSGASNQPQHF
.	TRBV7-9	TRBJ1-5	.	TGTGCCAGCAGCTTAGGGCAGGGCGTCGGTCAGCCCCAGCATTTT	CASSLGQGVGQPQHF
TRBD2	TRBV5-8	TRBJ2-3	.	TGTGCCAGCAGCTCCTGGGGGGGTGGAGATACGCAGTATTTT	CASSSWGGGDTQYF
.	TRBV24-1	TRBJ1-1	.	TGTGCCACCAGTGATTCTGGCAGGGGGAACACTGAAGCTTTCTTT	CATSDSGRGNTEAFF
.	TRBV5-1	TRBJ1-6	.	TGCGCCAGCAGCTTGGCTCCTCAGGGAACCTATAATTCACCCCTCCACTTT	CASSLAPQGTYNSPLHF
.	TRBV10-3	TRBJ2-3	.	TGTGCCATCAGTGCAGTCCGACAGGTCACAGATACGCAGTATTTT	CAISAVRQVTDTQYF
.	TRBV7-8	TRBJ1-1	.	TGTGCCAGCAGCTTAGTAGGACTACGGGGCACTGAAGCTTTCTTT	CASSLVGLRGTEAFF
.	TRBV7-6	TRBJ2-5	.	TGTGCCAGCAGCTTAGGGGGAGGACCCTTTCAAGAGACCCAGTACTTC	CASSLGGGPFQETQYF
.	TRBV2	TRBJ1-3	.	TGTGCCAGCCGCCGACAGAAGCAAAACACCATATATTTT	CASRRQKQNTIYF
.	TRBV19	TRBJ1-3	once	TGTGCCAGTACCACCGGGGGAGGAAACACCATATATTTT	CASTTGGGNTIYF
.	TRBV11-1	TRBJ2-1	.	TGTGCCAGCAGCCTGATGGGGGAGGAGTTCTTC	CASSLMGEEFF
.	TRBV6-5	TRBJ1-2	.	TGTGCCAGCAGACAGGAAGGTTTCTATGGCTACACCTTC	CASRQEGFYGYTF
.	TRBV5-1	TRBJ2-3	.	TGCGCCAGCAGCTTGCAGGACTCAGCGCGTACGCAGTATTTT	CASSLQDSARTQYF
TRBD2	TRBV6-6	TRBJ2-3	.	TGTGCCAGCAGTTACATAGCTAGCGGGGGCACAGATACGCAGTATTTT	CASSYIASGGTDTQYF
.	TRBV6-1	TRBJ1-5	few	TGTGCCAGCAGTGAAGTTGGACTCCAGCATTTT	CASSEVGLQHF
TRBD1	TRBV9	TRBJ2-2	.	TGTGCCAGCAGCCTCCCCCTGGGACAGGCGAACACCGGGGAGCTGTTTTTT	CASSLPLGQANTGELFF
TRBD1	TRBV18	TRBJ2-3	.	TGTGCCAGCTCACCACGACAGGGTGGCACAGATACGCAGTATTTT	CASSPRQGGTDTQYF
.	TRBV6-4	TRBJ1-1	.	TGTGCCAGCAGGAGACAGGAAAACACTGAAGCTTTCTTT	CASRRQENTEAFF
TRBD2	TRBV3-1/TRBV3-2	TRBJ2-2	.	TGTGCCAGCAGTAAAGGGGACTCACTAGCGACCACCGGGGAGCTGTTTTTT	CASSKGDSLATTGELFF
TRBD1	TRBV6-5	TRBJ1-1	.	TGTGCCAGCAGTTCCCCGACAGGGTTTGCCACTGAAGCTTTCTTT	CASSSPTGFATEAFF
.	TRBV6-5	TRBJ2-3	.	TGTGCCGTATCAGAAGTAGGGGCCACAGATACGCAGTATTTT	CAVSEVGATDTQYF
TRBD1	TRBV27	TRBJ1-2	.	TGTGCCAGCAGTTCCGCCGGGGACAGGGCCGATGGCTACACCTTC	CASSSAGDRADGYTF
.	TRBV19	TRBJ1-5	.	TGTGCCAGTAACATATACGGGGGACGTGTTCAGCCCCAGCATTTT	CASNIYGGRVQPQHF
TRBD1	TRBV15	TRBJ1-5	once	TGTGCCACCAGCGGAACAGGGGGCGTAGGTCAGCCCCAGCATTTT	CATSGTGGVGQPQHF
.	TRBV18	TRBJ2-2	.	TGTGCCAGCTCGAGCTTGACAGAGACGAACACCGGGGAGCTGTTTTTT	CASSSLTETNTGELFF
TRBD1	TRBV19	TRBJ1-4	.	TGTGCCAGTAGTCCCGAGGACAGGGGGCCACAATATGAAAAACTGTTTTTT	CASSPEDRGPQYEKLFF
.	TRBV2	TRBJ2-5	once	TGTGCCAGCAGTGCCGCAAATCGGGCCCAGTACTTC	CASSAANRAQYF
TRBD1	TRBV11-1	TRBJ2-5	.	TGTGCCAGCAGCCCAGGGACAGGGGTAGCAGAGACCCAGTACTTC	CASSPGTGVAETQYF
.	TRBV15	TRBJ2-3	few	TGTGCCACCTCCGAGGGGAGGTCTACAGATACGCAGTATTTT	CATSEGRSTDTQYF
TRBD2	TRBV5-1	TRBJ2-5	.	TGCGCCAGCAGCTTGGGTGCAGCGGGGGGGCCTATACTCGAGACCCAGTACTTC	CASSLGAAGGPILETQYF
.	TRBV29-1	TRBJ1-1	.	TGCAGCGTTGGACCAGGCAGGGGGAACACTGAAGCTTTCTTT	CSVGPGRGNTEAFF
TRBD2	TRBV7-2	TRBJ2-1	.	TGTGCCAGCAGCTCCGGGGCGGCGGGGGGTGTCTACAATGAGCAGTTCTTC	CASSSGAAGGVYNEQFF
TRBD1	TRBV10-3	TRBJ2-1	.	TGTGCCATCAGTGACCGGGACAGGGCTGAGCAGTTCTTC	CAISDRDRAEQFF
TRBD1	TRBV18	TRBJ1-4	.	TGTGCCAGCTCACCACCGGGACAGATTAATGAAAAACTGTTTTTT	CASSPPGQINEKLFF
TRBD1	TRBV7-2	TRBJ1-2	.	TGTGCCAGCAGTTCCGAAATGGGACAGGGGGCTGTGGGCTACACCTTC	CASSSEMGQGAVGYTF